Reported below is one T cell receptor (beta chain). Antigen unknown. TCRdb passed the RT-PCR reads through MiXCR, listing each CDR3 protein once. The repertoire holds some 800,000 distinct CDR3 sequences, 21% seen once, with 10% in the top ten. The data are from a study of response to subunit inactivated influenza vaccine. Study findings and constraints: Each seasonal influenza vaccination recruits few new T cells, the authors suggested.

This CDR3 is 15 amino acids long. The J segment lost 7 bases and the V segment lost 5 bases, leaving 10 bases of the junction unmatched. The germline V gene has CDR1 DFQATT and CDR2 SNEGSKA (reference sequence). The chain combines TRBV20-1 with TRBJ2-7; TRBD2 matches at 14 bases. The TCR originated in a man aged 50 to 60 who received an inactivated influenza vaccine. The sequenced sample was PBMCs from blood, obtained roughly 5 days after vaccination. CDR3 coding DNA: TGCAGTGCTGAACCGGGACTAGCGGGAGTGGGGGAGCAGTACTTC. It encodes CSAEPGLAGVGEQYF.